These 16 T cell receptor beta chains share one sample of origin, sequenced in a study of blood T cells in healthy people across ages. A second roughly 6 to 11 cycle PCR used barcoded and J-beta primers. From the 5' RACE reads, TCRdb called clonotypes with MiXCR, one entry per CDR3 protein. The repertoire includes roughly 1,100,000 distinct CDR3 sequences, approximately 25% of them detected once, and less than 0.75% sits in the top ten. The sample was also reused in another study, on T cells of mothers and their children.

The specimen was blood. The receptors were sampled from a girl aged 2 to 9 in good health.

This clonotype has a handful of counts. The chain combines TRBV6-2 or TRBV6-3 with TRBJ2-5; tentative D call: TRBD2 (5 bases). Per the germline V gene, CDR1 is MNHEY and CDR2 is SVGEGT. The ends were cut back, 6 bases at V and 0 bases at J, with 14 bases in the middle. The CDR3 totals 15 residues. CDR3 nucleotide sequence: TGTGCCAGCAGCCGCTTGGAGGCGTACCAAGAGACCCAGTACTTC. Amino acids: CASSRLEAYQETQYF.

This clonotype has more than one count but fewer than ten. The V gene is TRBV12-3 or TRBV12-4, the J gene TRBJ2-1; tentative D call: TRBD1 (6 bases). This CDR3 is built from 14 residues. The germline V and J ends were trimmed by 6 bases and 4 bases, with 13 bases remaining between them. CDR3 in DNA: TGTGCCAGCAGCCATAGCAGGGGATACAATGAGCAGTTCTTC. The encoded protein is CASSHSRGYNEQFF.

In its sample, this clonotype was seen a few times. This rearrangement joins TRBV20-1 to TRBJ2-1, with D unclear. The J call is in doubt because the DNA end fits TRBJ2-5 better. CDR1 is DFQATT and CDR2 is SNEGSKA in the germline V gene (reference sequence). CDR3 size: 10 residues. CDR3 nucleotide sequence: TGCAGTGCTATATTTGGGACCCAGTACTTC. As protein: CSAIFGTQYF.

V and J are TRBV19 and TRBJ1-1, with D possibly being TRBD1 (6 bases). Between the trimmed V and J ends, which lost 7 bases and 5 bases, there was a span of 23 bases. In germline, CDR1 is LNHDA, CDR2 SQIVND (reference sequence). The CDR3 sequence is 16 residues long. The CDR3 loop is CASNPFLGAGWTEAFF. The CDR3 region has the DNA TGTGCCAGTAACCCCTTCCTGGGGGCTGGATGGACTGAAGCTTTCTTT.

This sequence joins TRBV12-3 or TRBV12-4 and TRBJ2-2; 13 nucleotides align to TRBD2. J lost 4 bases, V lost 4 bases, and 12 bases had no gene match. This CDR3 spans 19 amino acids. Here the CDR3 DNA reads TGTGCCAGCAGTTCGCTGACTAGCGGGGGGCCTCGCGGCACCGGGGAGCTGTTTTTT. Translating it yields CASSSLTSGGPRGTGELFF.

The V call is TRBV6-5, the J call TRBJ1-4; D is possibly TRBD1 (5 bases). CDR3 size: 13 residues. With 11 bases removed from V and 7 bases from J, the gap between germline ends came to 17 bases. Per the germline V gene, CDR1 is MNHEY and CDR2 is SVGAGI. DNA for the CDR3: TGTGCCTGTTCCCGGTGGGACGGTGAAAAACTGTTTTTT. Its protein product is CACSRWDGEKLFF.

This chain joins TRBV24-1 and TRBJ2-5; TRBD2 might be the D (5 bases). Germline-derived CDR1 and CDR2 are KGHDR and SFDVKD. Trimming removed 6 bases at V and 5 bases at J, with 12 bases between. The CDR3 length is 13 residues. The CDR3 DNA sequence: TGTGCCACCAGTCCCCGGGGTGCGGAGACCCAGTACTTC. Translation: CATSPRGAETQYF.

The CDR3 DNA reads as TGCAGCGTTGTGGTAGGCAACCGGGGAGAGCAGTACTTC. This gives the protein CSVVVGNRGEQYF. The chain links TRBV29-1 to TRBJ2-1; D possibly corresponds to TRBD2 (5 bases). With the DNA end fitting TRBJ2-7 better, the J assignment may be wrong. Looked up from germline, CDR1 is SQVTM and CDR2 is ANQGSEA. The CDR3 has 13 residues.

This clonotype was seen a handful of times. The rearrangement joins TRBV5-1 to TRBJ1-2, with D maybe TRBD1 (5 bases). Germline CDR1 and CDR2: SGHRS and YFSETQ. The V end was cut by 2 bases, the J end by 6 bases, with 14 bases between. This CDR3 contains 14 residues. CDR3 protein: CASSLTGLDNGYTF. CDR3 DNA sequence: TGCGCCAGCAGCTTAACAGGTCTCGACAATGGCTACACCTTC.

A few counts support this clonotype. The J gene is TRBJ2-2, the V gene TRBV6-2 or TRBV6-3, with TRBD1 as a possible D gene (5 bases). Germline V gives CDR1 MNHEY, CDR2 SVGEGT. V lost 4 bases and J lost 4, with 10 bases in between. There are 14 residues in the CDR3. The CDR3 DNA sequence: TGTGCCAGCAGTTGGGGCAGTGGCACCGGGGAGCTGTTTTTT. Encoded protein: CASSWGSGTGELFF.

CDR3 nucleotides: TGTGCCAGCAGCTCCGTGGGCGGGGCGCAGACCCAGTACTTC. As protein: CASSSVGGAQTQYF. The rearrangement uses TRBV5-6 and TRBJ2-5; weak D call: TRBD2 (6 bases). This CDR3 comprises 14 residues. CDR1 is SGHDT, CDR2 YYEEEE, per germline. V shed 3 bases and J shed 6 bases, with 15 bases lying between them.

The table lists this clonotype with a few counts. The chain combines TRBV6-2 or TRBV6-3 with TRBJ1-2; D is possibly TRBD1 (6 bases). The germline V gene encodes CDR1 MNHEY and CDR2 SVGEGT. This CDR3 is 16 amino acids long. The V and J ends lost 2 bases and 8 bases respectively, with 21 bases between them. CDR3 in amino acids: CASSYPGRRQEGGYTF. CDR3 nucleotides: TGTGCCAGCAGTTACCCCGGAAGGAGACAGGAGGGCGGCTACACCTTC.

V gene TRBV27 combines with J gene TRBJ1-1, with D perhaps matching TRBD1 (5 bases). The CDR3 sequence is 14 residues long. V dropped 7 bases and J dropped 5 bases, with 17 bases sitting between them. The germline CDR1 and CDR2 sequences are MNHEY and SMNVEV (reference sequence). DNA for the CDR3: TGTGCCAGCAACCTAAATAGTGGGGGGACTGAAGCTTTCTTT. Its translation is CASNLNSGGTEAFF.

The chain combines TRBV12-3 or TRBV12-4 with TRBJ1-2; D is unresolved. The CDR3 covers 12 residues. V was clipped by 3 bases and J by 5 bases, with 7 bases between them. The CDR3 DNA reads as TGTGCCAGCAGTTTGCTGGGTTATGGCTACACCTTC. It translates to CASSLLGYGYTF.

CDR3 bases: TGTGCCAGTAGCCTCGTGGGACAAATATACGAGCAGTACTTC. Translation gives CASSLVGQIYEQYF. The J gene is TRBJ2-7, the V gene TRBV19; a weak D match, TRBD1 (6 bases). Germline CDR1 LNHDA, CDR2 SQIVND (reference sequence). V lost 6 bases and J 4 bases, leaving 16 bases between the germline ends. This CDR3 contains 14 residues.

The chain combines TRBV4-1 with TRBJ2-2; tentatively, D is TRBD2 (5 bases). Germline lookup yields CDR1 MGHRA and CDR2 YSYEKL. This CDR3 has 15 residues. Trimming left V 3 bases short and J 5 bases short, with 13 bases between. The CDR3 region has the DNA TGCGCCAGCAGCCAGCCGCAGCGGAGAACCGGGGAGCTGTTTTTT. Translation gives CASSQPQRRTGELFF.